Below, 10 T cell receptor beta chains from the same sample are listed, as sequenced in a study of T cell responses to AZD1222 COVID-19 vaccine. Generated by immunoSEQ multiplex PCR, the TCRdb table keeps only in-frame clones and is missing some. The sample records about 200,000 clones, 80% to 95% being singletons. Here the sequenced sample was peripheral blood, taken 28 days after the second AZD1222 dose. The receptors come from an adult who received the AZD1222 COVID-19 vaccine.

The V and J genes are TRBV5-4 and TRBJ2-7, with a weak D call TRBD1 (5 bases). Germline CDR1 and CDR2: SGHNT and YYREEE (reference sequence). Trimming stripped 2 bases from V and 3 bases from J, with 6 bases between. CDR3 size: 12 residues. The CDR3 DNA reads as TGTGCCAGCAGCTTCGACAGCTACGAGCAGTACTTC. Protein product: CASSFDSYEQYF.

This chain uses TRBV27 with TRBJ1-1, with D perhaps TRBD1 (6 bases). V was trimmed by 4 bases and J by 4 bases, leaving 13 bases between them. Germline V CDR1 and CDR2: MNHEY, SMNVEV (reference sequence). CDR3 length: 14 amino acids. Here the CDR3 reads CASSSRGWGTEAFF. The CDR3 DNA follows: TGTGCCAGCAGTTCCAGGGGTTGGGGCACTGAAGCTTTCTTT.

This clone has just one count. The V and J genes are TRBV4-3 and TRBJ1-5, with 12 bases lining up with TRBD1. Trimming cost V 4 bases and J 6 bases; bases outside gene matches: 4. This CDR3 spans 15 amino acids. Germline V gives CDR1 LGHNA, CDR2 YSLEER. The DNA for the CDR3 is TGCGCCAGCAGCCGGGGACAGGGGGCTGGTCAGCCCCAGCATTTT. Translation gives CASSRGQGAGQPQHF.

V gene TRBV6-2 or TRBV6-3 combines with J gene TRBJ2-4, with 12 bases lining up with TRBD2. CDR3 length: 15 residues. CDR1 and CDR2 (germline): MNHEY, SVGEGT. Trimming cost V 6 bases and J 6 bases; bases outside gene matches: 6. This CDR3 is CASSRLAGEGNIQYF. The CDR3 DNA reads as TGTGCCAGCAGCAGACTAGCGGGGGAGGGAAACATTCAGTACTTC.

The CDR3 DNA is TGCGCCAGCAGCTTTGGAGGGAACAGGAACGAGCAGTACTTC. It specifies CASSFGGNRNEQYF. The rearrangement links TRBV5-1 to TRBJ2-7, with D perhaps matching TRBD2 (6 bases). Trimming took 2 bases from V and 5 from J, leaving 14 bases between them. In germline, CDR1 is SGHRS, CDR2 YFSETQ. This CDR3 contains 14 residues.

V is TRBV3-1 (or the pseudogene TRBV3-2) and J is TRBJ1-1; TRBD1 matches 7 bases. Unmatched junction bases numbered 8, after V lost 3 bases and J lost 4 bases. Germline CDR1 and CDR2: LGHDT and YNNKEL (reference sequence). The CDR3 has 15 amino acids. The CDR3 sequence: CASSHSYRGSTEAFF. Written as DNA, the CDR3 is TGTGCCAGCAGCCATTCCTACAGGGGAAGCACTGAAGCTTTCTTT.

J is TRBJ1-2 and V is TRBV7-2, with D uncertain. CDR1 is SGHTA and CDR2 is FQGNSA in the germline V gene. Trimming pared 2 bases from V and 2 bases from J, leaving 15 bases between. The CDR3 totals 16 residues. This chain's CDR3 is CASSLYPVATNYGYTF. The CDR3 DNA reads as TGTGCCAGCAGCTTATATCCAGTGGCCACCAACTATGGCTACACCTTC. The full variable domain, with the rest looked up from reference TRBV7-2 and TRBJ1-2, is GAGVSQSPSNKVTEKGKDVELRCDPISGHTALYWYRQSLGQGLEFLIYFQGNSAPDKSGLPSDRFSAERTGGSVSTLTIQRTQQEDSAVYLCASSLYPVATNYGYTFGSGTRLTVV.

The chain is built from TRBV6-5 and TRBJ1-1; no firm D call. The length of the CDR3 is 15 residues. CDR1 and CDR2 (germline): MNHEY, SVGAGI. V dropped 2 bases and J dropped 0 bases, with 10 bases sitting between them. This CDR3 is CASSYGGNLNTEAFF. DNA for the CDR3: TGTGCCAGCAGTTACGGCGGGAACCTGAACACTGAAGCTTTCTTT.

The chain joins TRBV11-3 to TRBJ2-2; no reliable D call. Germline loops: CDR1 SGHNT, CDR2 YENEEA. The V end lost 4 bases, the J end lost 4 bases, and 10 bases lay between the germline ends. This CDR3 is 14 amino acids long. CDR3 nucleotides: TGTGCCAGCAGCTCCCCGACACGCACCGGGGAGCTGTTTTTT. It specifies CASSSPTRTGELFF.

This chain joins TRBV25-1 and TRBJ1-1, with D hard to call. CDR3 size: 15 residues. Trimming removed 2 bases at V and 4 bases at J, with 14 bases between. Germline V lookup: CDR1 MGHDK, CDR2 SYGVNS. In DNA, the CDR3 is TGTGCCAGCAGTGAAGGGGTGCGGGGATTCACTGAAGCTTTCTTT. Protein sequence: CASSEGVRGFTEAFF.